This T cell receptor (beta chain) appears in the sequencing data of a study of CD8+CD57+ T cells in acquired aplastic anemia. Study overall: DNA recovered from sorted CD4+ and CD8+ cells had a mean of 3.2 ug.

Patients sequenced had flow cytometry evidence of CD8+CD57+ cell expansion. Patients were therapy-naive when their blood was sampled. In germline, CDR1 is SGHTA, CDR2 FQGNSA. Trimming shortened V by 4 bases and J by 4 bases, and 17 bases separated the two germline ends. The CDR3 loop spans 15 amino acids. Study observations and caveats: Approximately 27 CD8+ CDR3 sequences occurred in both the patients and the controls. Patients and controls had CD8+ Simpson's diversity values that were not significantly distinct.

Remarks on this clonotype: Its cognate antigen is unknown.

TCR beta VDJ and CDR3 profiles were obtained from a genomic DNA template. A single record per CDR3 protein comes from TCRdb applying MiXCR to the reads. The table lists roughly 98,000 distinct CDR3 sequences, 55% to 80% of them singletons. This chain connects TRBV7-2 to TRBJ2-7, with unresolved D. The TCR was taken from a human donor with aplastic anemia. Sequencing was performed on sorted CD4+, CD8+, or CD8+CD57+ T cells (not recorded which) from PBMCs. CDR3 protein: CASSSYSGYSYEQYF. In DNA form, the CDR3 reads TGTGCCAGCAGCTCCTACTCTGGTTACTCATACGAGCAGTACTTC.